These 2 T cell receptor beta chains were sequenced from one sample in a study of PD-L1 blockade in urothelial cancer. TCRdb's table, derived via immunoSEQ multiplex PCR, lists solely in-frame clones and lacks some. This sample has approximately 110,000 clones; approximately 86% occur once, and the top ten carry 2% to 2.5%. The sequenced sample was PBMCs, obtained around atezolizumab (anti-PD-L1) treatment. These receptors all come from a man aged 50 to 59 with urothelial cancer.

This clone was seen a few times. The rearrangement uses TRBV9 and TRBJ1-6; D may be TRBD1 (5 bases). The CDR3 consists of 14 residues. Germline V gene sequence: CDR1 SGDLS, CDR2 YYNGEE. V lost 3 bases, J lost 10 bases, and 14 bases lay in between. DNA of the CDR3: TGTGCCAGCAGCGCCATGGGGCCCGGATCACCCCTCCACTTT. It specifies CASSAMGPGSPLHF.

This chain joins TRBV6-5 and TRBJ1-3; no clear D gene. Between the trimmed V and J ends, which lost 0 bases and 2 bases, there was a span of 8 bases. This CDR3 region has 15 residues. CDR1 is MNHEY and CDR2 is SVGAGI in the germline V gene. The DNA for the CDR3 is TGTGCCAGCAGTTACTCTCGGCAGGCTGGAAACACCATATATTTT. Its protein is CASSYSRQAGNTIYF.